The clone carrying this T cell receptor (beta chain) was observed a handful of times. Its antigen remains unidentified. The sample belongs to a study of glioma-infiltrating T cells. Study-level information: WHO grade II oligodendrogliomas or astrocytomas, plus non-recurrent WHO grade IV glioblastomas, were sampled. Dexamethasone exposure before glioma surgery was limited to six or fewer days.

Using RNA template, CDR3s of TCR alpha and beta were amplified with iRepertoire arm-PCR. TCRdb analysed the multiplex PCR reads with MiXCR anew, one entry per CDR3 protein. The sample consists of a few hundred thousand distinct CDR3 sequences, 41% of them appearing once. General study results and limits: Patients with low tissue-blood divergence carried a signature set of shared blood CDR3 motifs. Above-expected tissue-blood divergence occurred in all gliomas, most in low-grade ones.

The CDR3 totals 16 residues. Per the germline V gene, CDR1 is LGHNA and CDR2 is YNFKEQ. J lost 3 bases, V lost 3 bases, and 8 bases had no gene match. The chain couples TRBV4-2 to TRBJ2-7; 10 bases match TRBD2. This clonotype was sampled from a human donor with low-grade glioma or glioblastoma, undergoing nonglioma brain surgery, or in good health (not recorded which). The sequenced sample consisted of glioma tissue, nonneoplastic brain tissue, or PBMCs (not recorded which). The CDR3: CASSHISAGGYYEQYF. CDR3 sequence (DNA): TGTGCCAGCAGCCACATCTCAGCGGGAGGGTACTACGAGCAGTACTTC.